The T cell receptor beta chain under discussion was sequenced for a study of blood T cell repertoires in COVID-19. Study information: Specimens from acute and convalescent COVID-19 originated in the United States, Italy and Spain. T cells, B-cell-depleted T cells, or PBMCs provided the cDNA or gDNA that served as material.

The authors' processing: For nucleated cells, counts were estimated from reference gene primer amplification. Sequencing used immunoSEQ multiplex PCR; TCRdb keeps in-frame clones, though not all of them. That table gives V, J and clone size, and the DNA gave D and trimming. The sample carries about 150,000 clones, about 85% recorded once. The CDR3 contains 13 residues. CDR1 and CDR2 (germline): SNHLY, FYNNEI. Between the trimmed V and J ends, which lost 2 bases and 10 bases, there was a span of 12 bases. Sequenced material: peripheral blood. This receptor was identified in a man in his 70s who had recovered from COVID-19. The rearrangement joins TRBV2 to TRBJ2-1, with D maybe TRBD2 (5 bases). The chain's CDR3 is CASSEIKTGEQFF. The DNA for the CDR3 is TGTGCCAGCAGTGAAATTAAGACGGGGGAGCAGTTCTTC. The full variable domain, rest sourced from reference TRBV2 and TRBJ2-1, is EPEVTQTPSHQVTQMGQEVILRCVPISNHLYFYWYRQILGQKVEFLVSFYNNEISEKSEIFDDQFSVERPDGSNFTLKIRSTKLEDSAMYFCASSEIKTGEQFFGPGTRLTVL.